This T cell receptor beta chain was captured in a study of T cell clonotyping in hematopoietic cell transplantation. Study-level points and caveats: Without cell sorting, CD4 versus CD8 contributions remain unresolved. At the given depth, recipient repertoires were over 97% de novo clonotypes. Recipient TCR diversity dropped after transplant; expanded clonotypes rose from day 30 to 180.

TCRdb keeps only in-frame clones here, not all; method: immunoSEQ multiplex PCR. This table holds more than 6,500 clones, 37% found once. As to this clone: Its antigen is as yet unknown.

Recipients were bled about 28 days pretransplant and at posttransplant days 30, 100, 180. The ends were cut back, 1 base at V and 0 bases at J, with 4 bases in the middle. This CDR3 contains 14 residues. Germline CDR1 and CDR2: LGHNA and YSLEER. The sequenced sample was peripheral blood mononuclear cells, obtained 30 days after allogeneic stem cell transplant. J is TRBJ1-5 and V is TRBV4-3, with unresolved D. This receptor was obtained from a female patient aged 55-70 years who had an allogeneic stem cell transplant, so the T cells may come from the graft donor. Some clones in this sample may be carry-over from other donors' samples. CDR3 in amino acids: CASSQVASNQPQHF. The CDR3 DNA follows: TGCGCCAGCAGCCAAGTTGCTAGCAATCAGCCCCAGCATTTT.